This TCR beta chain stems from a study of cytomegalovirus exposure and HLA in healthy donors. PCR employed 60 Vbeta and 13 Jbeta primers. Profiling relied on immunoSEQ multiplex PCR, and the TCRdb table lists in-frame clones only, not all of them. The listing contains about 50,000 clones. Sequencing was performed on PBMCs. The receptor was derived from a woman aged 55-75 years in good health and CMV-seropositive.

Here the CDR3 DNA reads TGTGCCAGCAGATCCCGAGGGCTTGGCGTGGATACGCAGTATTTT. Protein: CASRSRGLGVDTQYF. This chain uses TRBV5-6 with TRBJ2-3; D perhaps matches TRBD2 (5 bases). Germline CDR1 is SGHDT and CDR2 is YYEEEE. The CDR3 extends over 15 amino acids. The ends were cut back, 5 bases at V and 6 bases at J, with 19 bases in the middle.